This is a list of T cell receptor beta chains from one sample in a study of siplizumab effects on memory and regulatory T cells. Sequenced by immunoSEQ multiplex PCR; TCRdb stores in-frame clones only, minus some. Altogether over 45,000 clones are present, around 97% being singletons, with the ten largest covering less than 1.1%. Material: naive CD8+ T cells sorted from blood. These receptor sequences come from a human donor in good health. CDR3s include the opening cysteine and the closing phenylalanine or tryptophan. The D gene is left open where the match is weak. Some rows mark clone size as missing; the rest say once, few, many or name a class of expanded clone.

TRBD1	NA	TRBV6-5	15	TRBJ2-1	CASSYGQGAFNEQFF	TGTGCCAGCAGTTACGGGCAGGGGGCGTTCAATGAGCAGTTCTTC
NA	NA	TRBV29-1	13	TRBJ2-1	CSVRVMGYNEQFF	TGCAGCGTCCGCGTTATGGGATACAATGAGCAGTTCTTC
NA	once	TRBV4-3	13	TRBJ2-7	CASSPGLSYEQYF	TGCGCCAGCAGCCCGGGCCTCTCCTACGAGCAGTACTTC
TRBD2	NA	TRBV29-1	14	TRBJ2-1	CSVGPSGRSGEQFF	TGCAGCGTGGGACCTAGCGGGAGGAGCGGTGAGCAGTTCTTC
NA	NA	TRBV6-1	13	TRBJ2-7	CASVAQGFYEQYF	TGTGCCAGCGTTGCTCAGGGGTTCTACGAGCAGTACTTC
NA	NA	TRBV5-1	11	TRBJ2-5	CASSLAGTQYF	TGCGCCAGCAGCCTGGCGGGGACCCAGTACTTC
TRBD2	NA	TRBV27	17	TRBJ2-1	CASSLISAGGPHNEQFF	TGTGCCAGCAGTTTAATATCGGCGGGAGGGCCCCACAATGAGCAGTTCTTC
NA	few	TRBV30	13	TRBJ1-1	CAWSTGIWTEAFF	TGTGCCTGGAGTACAGGGATCTGGACTGAAGCTTTCTTT
NA	NA	TRBV7-9	16	TRBJ1-2	CASSLSHRGRGDGYTF	TGTGCCAGCAGCCTGTCACATCGGGGGCGGGGAGATGGCTACACCTTC
TRBD2	NA	TRBV6-5	13	TRBJ2-7	CASRTGGSYEQYF	TGTGCCAGCAGAACGGGAGGCTCCTACGAGCAGTACTTC
NA	NA	TRBV28	13	TRBJ1-2	CASSLGLNYGYTF	TGTGCCAGCAGTTTAGGGCTGAACTATGGCTACACCTTC
NA	NA	TRBV9	16	TRBJ2-2	CASSLGGRGNTGELFF	TGTGCCAGCAGCTTGGGTGGGAGAGGGAACACCGGGGAGCTGTTTTTT
NA	NA	TRBV5-1	14	TRBJ1-1	CASSLEGSYYQAFF	TGCGCCAGCAGCTTGGAAGGGTCCTACTACCAAGCTTTCTTT
TRBD2	NA	TRBV10-3	16	TRBJ2-5	CAIRVGTGGYQETQYF	TGTGCCATCAGAGTAGGGACGGGAGGGTACCAAGAGACCCAGTACTTC
TRBD2	once	TRBV7-9	19	TRBJ2-2	CASSTTIKELAANTGELFF	TGTGCCAGCAGCACAACTATTAAAGAACTAGCGGCGAACACCGGGGAGCTGTTTTTT
NA	few	TRBV7-3	15	TRBJ2-2	CASSLPGAGTGELFF	TGTGCCAGCAGCTTACCAGGGGCGGGCACCGGGGAGCTGTTTTTT
NA	NA	TRBV5-1	13	TRBJ1-2	CASSSEIDYGYTF	TGCGCCAGCAGCTCTGAGATCGATTATGGCTACACCTTC
TRBD2	NA	TRBV7-6	16	TRBJ2-1	CASSLLLAGVGNEQFF	TGTGCCAGCAGCTTACTCCTAGCGGGAGTTGGCAATGAGCAGTTCTTC
TRBD1	NA	TRBV10-3	14	TRBJ2-1	CAITGQGAGDEQFF	TGTGCCATCACCGGACAGGGGGCAGGAGATGAGCAGTTCTTC
TRBD1	once	TRBV7-2	14	TRBJ2-7	CASSLGTGVYEQYF	TGTGCCAGCAGCTTGGGGACAGGCGTCTACGAGCAGTACTTC
TRBD1	NA	TRBV4-3	17	TRBJ1-5	CASSQDRMEGAGQPQHF	TGCGCCAGCAGCCAAGACCGGATGGAGGGGGCAGGGCAGCCCCAGCATTTT
NA	NA	TRBV28	15	TRBJ1-2	CASSLAADSNYGYTF	TGTGCCAGCAGTTTAGCCGCGGACAGTAACTATGGCTACACCTTC
NA	NA	TRBV7-3	14	TRBJ2-3	CASSFLARTDTQYF	TGTGCCAGCAGCTTCCTAGCGCGCACAGATACGCAGTATTTT
TRBD1	NA	TRBV7-9	16	TRBJ2-2	CASTYQGDIQSGELFF	TGTGCCAGCACCTATCAGGGGGACATACAGTCCGGGGAGCTGTTTTTT
NA	NA	TRBV14	17	TRBJ2-5	CASSQNPKTAGVETQYF	TGTGCCAGCAGCCAAAACCCCAAGACGGCCGGAGTGGAGACCCAGTACTTC
NA	NA	TRBV7-3	13	TRBJ2-1	CASSFPGAAEQFF	TGTGCCAGCAGCTTCCCGGGAGCAGCTGAGCAGTTCTTC
NA	NA	TRBV7-8	14	TRBJ1-1	CASSLSDRNTEAFF	TGTGCCAGCAGCCTCTCCGACAGGAACACTGAAGCTTTCTTT
TRBD1	NA	TRBV7-2	13	TRBJ2-7	CASSLLTGGEQYF	TGTGCCAGCAGCTTACTGACAGGGGGAGAGCAGTACTTC
NA	NA	TRBV6-5	16	TRBJ2-7	CASSYSWQGYSYEQYF	TGTGCCAGCAGTTACTCGTGGCAGGGTTACTCCTACGAGCAGTACTTC
NA	once	TRBV28	14	TRBJ2-7	CASSSLGVSYEQYF	TGTGCCAGCAGTTCCCTGGGCGTCTCCTACGAGCAGTACTTC
NA	NA	TRBV27	14	TRBJ2-7	CASSLGTGIDEQYF	TGTGCCAGCAGTTTAGGAACAGGGATCGACGAGCAGTACTTC
NA	NA	TRBV5-3	17	TRBJ2-3	CARSFWGPGTLTDTQYF	TGTGCCAGAAGCTTTTGGGGGCCCGGGACTCTCACAGATACGCAGTATTTT
NA	NA	TRBV7-9	13	TRBJ2-1	CASRDGTDNEQFF	TGTGCCAGCAGGGACGGGACCGACAATGAGCAGTTCTTC
NA	NA	TRBV9	15	TRBJ2-5	CASSAGHIFEETQYF	TGTGCCAGCAGCGCGGGACATATCTTCGAAGAGACCCAGTACTTC
TRBD1	NA	TRBV7-8	14	TRBJ1-2	CASSLEDRGYGYTF	TGTGCCAGCAGCTTAGAAGACAGGGGCTATGGCTACACCTTC
NA	NA	TRBV4-1	14	TRBJ2-1	CASSQDGLSNEQFF	TGCGCCAGCAGCCAAGATGGACTTTCCAATGAGCAGTTCTTC
NA	NA	TRBV10-2	12	TRBJ2-7	CASSPEPYEQYF	TGCGCCAGCAGCCCCGAGCCCTACGAGCAGTACTTC
TRBD2	NA	TRBV4-1	14	TRBJ2-3	CASSQREGTDTQYF	TGCGCCAGCAGCCAAAGGGAGGGTACAGATACGCAGTATTTT